This passage covers 30 T cell receptor beta chains from one sample sequenced in a study of cytomegalovirus exposure and HLA in healthy donors. PCR amplification relied on 60 Vbeta primers (plus 13 Jbeta primers). The method was immunoSEQ multiplex PCR; TCRdb's version includes in-frame clones alone and lacks a portion of them. The table has 200,000 to 300,000 clones, approximately 85% seen once. Material: PBMCs. The receptors here all came from a woman aged 40 to 50 in good health and CMV-seropositive.

The rearrangement uses TRBV27 and TRBJ1-2; TRBD1 might be the D (5 bases). Germline V gives CDR1 MNHEY, CDR2 SMNVEV (reference sequence). This CDR3 region has 12 residues. The V end was cut by 5 bases, the J end by 6 bases, with 10 bases between. The CDR3 DNA reads as TGTGCCAGCAGTCCCCGGGGGGATGGCTACACCTTC. It specifies CASSPRGDGYTF.

The CDR3 region is CASSLLAGVYEQYF. In nucleotides, the CDR3 is TGTGCCAGCAGCTTACTAGCGGGAGTCTACGAGCAGTACTTC. This chain connects TRBV11-2 to TRBJ2-7; 10 bases match TRBD2. The trim removed 2 bases at V and 3 bases at J, leaving 1 base unmatched. Looked up from germline, CDR1 is SGHAT and CDR2 is FQNNGV. The CDR3 is 14 amino acids.

This clone was found a few times. V is TRBV9 and J is TRBJ2-7; weak D call: TRBD1 (5 bases). Germline V lookup: CDR1 SGDLS, CDR2 YYNGEE. Trimming took 3 bases from V and 6 from J, leaving 16 bases between them. The CDR3 runs 14 residues. CDR3 nucleotides: TGTGCCAGCAGCGAGGGGATAGTACGGGCCGAGCAGTACTTC. It translates to CASSEGIVRAEQYF.

The CDR3 DNA is TGTGCCAGCAGCATGATGGGACAGGCGCCAGGCTACACCTTC. Translation gives CASSMMGQAPGYTF. V gene TRBV7-2 combines with J gene TRBJ1-2; TRBD1 matches 8 bases. The V gene's germline CDR1 is SGHTA and CDR2 FQGNSA. Unmatched junction bases numbered 10, after V lost 5 bases and J lost 8 bases. The CDR3 totals 14 residues. The full variable domain, in which reference TRBV7-2 and TRBJ1-2 provide the parts outside the CDR3, is GAGVSQSPSNKVTEKGKDVELRCDPISGHTALYWYRQSLGQGLEFLIYFQGNSAPDKSGLPSDRFSAERTGGSVSTLTIQRTQQEDSAVYLCASSMMGQAPGYTFGSGTRLTVV.

The chain is built from TRBV27 and TRBJ2-7, with TRBD2 matching over 10 bases. The CDR3 runs 15 residues. Per the germline V gene, CDR1 is MNHEY and CDR2 is SMNVEV (reference sequence). The J segment lost 2 bases and the V segment lost 7 bases, leaving 8 bases of the junction unmatched. CDR3 sequence (DNA): TGTGCCAGCAATAAATTAGCGGGAGGTCCCTACGAGCAGTACTTC. It encodes CASNKLAGGPYEQYF.

J is TRBJ1-1 and V is TRBV5-4; D is undetermined. This CDR3 is built from 12 residues. Trimming took 2 bases from V and 6 from J, leaving 8 bases between them. In germline, CDR1 is SGHNT, CDR2 YYREEE (reference sequence). The CDR3 reads CASSFGGAEAFF. CDR3 in DNA: TGTGCCAGCAGCTTTGGAGGAGCTGAAGCTTTCTTT.

The chain employs TRBV2 and TRBJ1-3; tentative D call: TRBD1 (5 bases). The V end lost 3 bases, the J end lost 0 bases, and 9 bases lay between the germline ends. CDR1 is SNHLY and CDR2 is FYNNEI in the germline V gene. This CDR3 comprises 15 residues. The CDR3 region has the DNA TGTGCCAGCAGTGAGGACGGGGGCTCTGGAAACACCATATATTTT. It encodes CASSEDGGSGNTIYF.

The rearrangement joins TRBV19 to TRBJ2-7; the D gene is possibly TRBD2 (5 bases). CDR3 length equals 11 residues. The V and J ends lost 6 bases and 7 bases respectively, with 10 bases between them. Germline-derived CDR1 and CDR2 are LNHDA and SQIVND (reference sequence). This CDR3 is CASRLGEEQYF. The CDR3 DNA sequence: TGTGCCAGTAGACTGGGAGAAGAGCAGTACTTC.

The rearrangement joins TRBV18 to TRBJ1-2; D unclear. This CDR3 has 12 amino acids. With 3 bases removed from V and 5 bases from J, the gap between germline ends came to 7 bases. CDR1 and CDR2 (germline): KGHSH, LQKENI. CDR3 bases: TGTGCCAGCTCACCGGGCGATTATGGCTACACCTTC. Protein: CASSPGDYGYTF. The entire variable domain, with the rest obtained from reference TRBV18 and TRBJ1-2, is as follows: NAGVMQNPRHLVRRRGQEARLRCSPMKGHSHVYWYRQLPEEGLKFMVYLQKENIIDESGMPKERFSAEFPKEGPSILRIQQVVRGDSAAYFCASSPGDYGYTFGSGTRLTVV.

The rearrangement links TRBV29-1 to TRBJ2-7; tentative D call: TRBD1 (6 bases). The CDR3 length is 11 residues. Trimming left V 3 bases short and J 7 bases short, with 10 bases between. Germline V gene lookup returns CDR1 SQVTM and CDR2 ANQGSEA. The chain's CDR3 is CSVEQGYEQYF. In DNA form, the CDR3 reads TGCAGCGTTGAGCAGGGGTATGAGCAGTACTTC.

This clone occurred once. V gene TRBV30 combines with J gene TRBJ2-1; 7 bases map to TRBD1. CDR3 length: 13 amino acids. Germline CDR1 and CDR2: GTSNPN and SVGIG (reference sequence). The junction had 6 bases not matched to a gene; V was cut back by 6 bases and J by 4 bases. The CDR3 loop is CACNRGGYNEQFF. In DNA form, the CDR3 reads TGTGCCTGTAACAGGGGCGGTTACAATGAGCAGTTCTTC.

The chain combines TRBV6-1 with TRBJ1-1, with D possibly matching TRBD1 (5 bases). Trimming stripped 6 bases from V and 13 bases from J, with 15 bases between. Per germline, CDR1 MNHNS and CDR2 SASEGT. CDR3 length: 11 amino acids. Written as DNA, the CDR3 is TGTGCCAGCAGGGAGACGCCGGGGGTTTTCTTT. Translation gives CASRETPGVFF.

The chain recombines TRBV4-1 with TRBJ2-1; D not certain. The CDR3 extends over 13 amino acids. Trimming took off 1 base at V and 6 bases at J, with 7 bases between the two ends. The germline CDR1 and CDR2 sequences are MGHRA and YSYEKL. CDR3 DNA: TGCGCCAGCAGCCAAGGGCAAACCAATGAGCAGTTCTTC. Translating it yields CASSQGQTNEQFF.

The chain carries TRBV19 and TRBJ1-2; D possibly corresponds to TRBD1 (5 bases). Per the germline V gene, CDR1 is LNHDA and CDR2 is SQIVND (reference sequence). Between the trimmed V and J ends, which lost 7 bases and 4 bases, there was a span of 19 bases. The CDR3 consists of 15 residues. The CDR3 DNA is TGTGCCAGTATCCCTCGGGCGGGGACGAGCTATGGCTACACCTTC. Translation: CASIPRAGTSYGYTF.

This chain connects TRBV5-4 to TRBJ2-5; no reliable D call. V was cut by 2 bases and J by 2 bases, with 13 bases left in between. The germline V gene has CDR1 SGHNT and CDR2 YYREEE (reference sequence). This CDR3 spans 15 amino acids. The CDR3 here is CASSLFRGSQETQYF. In DNA, the CDR3 is TGTGCCAGCAGCTTATTTCGAGGATCGCAAGAGACCCAGTACTTC.

The CDR3 is CASSLDRMRGSSYEQYF. The CDR3 DNA is TGTGCCAGCAGCTTAGATCGTATGCGGGGGAGCTCCTACGAGCAGTACTTC. The genes are TRBV11-2 and TRBJ2-7; 7 bases line up with TRBD2. Germline CDR1 and CDR2: SGHAT and FQNNGV. This CDR3 is built from 17 residues. The J segment lost 0 bases and the V segment lost 0 bases, leaving 8 bases of the junction unmatched.

The rearrangement joins TRBV6-1 to TRBJ2-3; 10 bases fit TRBD2. CDR1 MNHNS and CDR2 SASEGT come from the germline V gene. This CDR3 has 15 residues. Trimming cost V 6 bases and J 2 bases; bases outside gene matches: 5. The CDR3 loop reads CASSGTSAYTDTQYF. CDR3 nucleotides: TGTGCCAGCAGCGGGACTAGCGCCTACACAGATACGCAGTATTTT.

The gene calls are TRBV25-1 and TRBJ2-7, with D possibly matching TRBD1 (6 bases). The CDR3 is 16 amino acids. The V end lost 3 bases, the J end lost 2 bases, and 17 bases lay between the germline ends. Germline V gene sequence: CDR1 MGHDK, CDR2 SYGVNS. The CDR3 sequence: CASSESFGGNPYEQYF. For the CDR3, the DNA is TGTGCCAGCAGTGAGTCGTTTGGGGGCAATCCCTACGAGCAGTACTTC.

This chain connects TRBV7-2 to TRBJ1-2; possibly TRBD1 for D (5 bases). This CDR3 contains 15 residues. Germline V CDR1 and CDR2: SGHTA, FQGNSA. V gave up 7 bases and J gave up 2 bases, with 17 bases separating them. The CDR3: CASKKPGGPNYGYTF. The DNA for the CDR3 is TGTGCCAGCAAAAAACCGGGGGGTCCCAACTATGGCTACACCTTC.

The CDR3 DNA reads TGTGCCAGCTCACTTCGGACAGGGGAGGTTCAGCCCCAGCATTTT. This codes for CASSLRTGEVQPQHF. The genes are TRBV18 and TRBJ1-5, with TRBD1 identical over 9 bases. Unmatched junction bases numbered 7, after V lost 4 bases and J lost 6 bases. The CDR3 totals 15 residues. CDR1 and CDR2 from the germline V gene are KGHSH and LQKENI.

The CDR3 loop reads CASSLEEGGIISYNEQFF. CDR3 nucleotide sequence: TGCGCCAGCAGCTTGGAGGAGGGCGGGATTATCTCCTACAATGAGCAGTTCTTC. This sequence joins TRBV5-1 and TRBJ2-1; D may be TRBD2 (6 bases). V shed 0 bases and J shed 0 bases, with 16 bases lying between them. This CDR3 is 18 amino acids long. Germline V gene lookup returns CDR1 SGHRS and CDR2 YFSETQ.

V usage is TRBV7-2 and J usage is TRBJ2-7; 15 nucleotides align to TRBD2. Germline CDR1 is SGHTA and CDR2 is FQGNSA. V was pared by 5 bases and J by 4 bases, with 3 bases of the junction left unmatched. The CDR3 spans 15 residues. As DNA, the CDR3 is TGTGCCAGCAGCCGGACTAGCGGGGGGGGTTACGAGCAGTACTTC. The encoded protein is CASSRTSGGGYEQYF.

The rearrangement uses TRBV5-6 and TRBJ1-4; D not certain. Trimming removed 4 bases from V and 7 bases from J, with 17 bases in between. Germline V gene lookup returns CDR1 SGHDT and CDR2 YYEEEE. The CDR3 loop spans 15 amino acids. Here the CDR3 reads CASSTIERGGEKLFF. DNA for the CDR3: TGTGCCAGCAGCACCATAGAGAGAGGCGGTGAAAAACTGTTTTTT.

V and J are TRBV18 and TRBJ2-2; D gene unclear. V dropped 3 bases and J dropped 4 bases, with 9 bases sitting between them. The CDR3 runs to 14 residues. Germline lookup yields CDR1 KGHSH and CDR2 LQKENI. CDR3 bases: TGTGCCAGCTCACCTCCCTCGGGCACCGGGGAGCTGTTTTTT. This encodes CASSPPSGTGELFF.

This chain connects TRBV28 to TRBJ1-4, with D possibly matching TRBD1 (5 bases). Germline-derived CDR1 and CDR2 are MDHEN and SYDVKM. V lost 4 bases and J 8 bases, leaving 11 bases between the germline ends. This CDR3 comprises 13 residues. CDR3 amino acids: CASSSGSGEKLFF. CDR3 in DNA: TGTGCCAGCAGTTCAGGGTCCGGCGAAAAACTGTTTTTT.

CDR3 in amino acids: CAWRAGWGETQYF. In DNA form, the CDR3 reads TGTGCCTGGAGGGCGGGATGGGGGGAGACCCAGTACTTC. The chain recombines TRBV30 with TRBJ2-5; weak D call: TRBD2 (6 bases). The germline V gene encodes CDR1 GTSNPN and CDR2 SVGIG (reference sequence). Between the trimmed V and J ends, which lost 3 bases and 5 bases, there was a span of 13 bases. The CDR3 length is 13 residues.

This chain joins TRBV5-1 and TRBJ1-1; TRBD1 matches 8 bases. Germline V gene data show CDR1 as SGHRS and CDR2 as YFSETQ. There are 14 residues in the CDR3. The junction had 3 bases not matched to a gene; V was cut back by 4 bases and J by 1 base. In DNA, the CDR3 is TGCGCCAGCAGCCCAGACAGGGGGAACACTGAAGCTTTCTTT. Amino acid sequence: CASSPDRGNTEAFF.

This CDR3 reads CASSRNSYEQYF. CDR3 DNA: TGTGCCAGCAGCCGAAACAGTTACGAGCAGTACTTC. V and J are TRBV6-6 and TRBJ2-7; D is undetermined. Trimming took off 6 bases at V and 4 bases at J, with 10 bases between the two ends. The CDR3 length is 12 residues. Germline V gives CDR1 MNHNY, CDR2 SVGAGI (reference sequence).

V gene TRBV10-3 combines with J gene TRBJ1-1, with 8 bases that match TRBD1. Germline lookup yields CDR1 ENHRY and CDR2 SYGVKD. The ends lost 4 bases at V and 11 bases at J; junction bases unmatched: 12. The CDR3 has 14 amino acids. The DNA of the CDR3 is TGTGCCATCAGTGTCGGGCAGGGGGCGCCCATGGCTTTCTTT. Translated, it gives CAISVGQGAPMAFF.

This sequence joins TRBV9 and TRBJ2-5; 9 bases are a match to TRBD2. The CDR3 runs 15 residues. Trimming removed 3 bases from V and 0 bases from J; junction bases left unmatched: 3. CDR1 is SGDLS, CDR2 YYNGEE, per germline. The CDR3 here is CASSASGRNQETQYF. CDR3 DNA: TGTGCCAGCAGCGCAAGCGGGAGGAACCAAGAGACCCAGTACTTC. Full variable domain (missing parts from reference TRBV9 and TRBJ2-5): DSGVTQTPKHLITATGQRVTLRCSPRSGDLSVYWYQQSLDQGLQFLIQYYNGEERAKGNILERFSAQQFPDLHSELNLSSLELGDSALYFCASSASGRNQETQYFGPGTRLLVL.